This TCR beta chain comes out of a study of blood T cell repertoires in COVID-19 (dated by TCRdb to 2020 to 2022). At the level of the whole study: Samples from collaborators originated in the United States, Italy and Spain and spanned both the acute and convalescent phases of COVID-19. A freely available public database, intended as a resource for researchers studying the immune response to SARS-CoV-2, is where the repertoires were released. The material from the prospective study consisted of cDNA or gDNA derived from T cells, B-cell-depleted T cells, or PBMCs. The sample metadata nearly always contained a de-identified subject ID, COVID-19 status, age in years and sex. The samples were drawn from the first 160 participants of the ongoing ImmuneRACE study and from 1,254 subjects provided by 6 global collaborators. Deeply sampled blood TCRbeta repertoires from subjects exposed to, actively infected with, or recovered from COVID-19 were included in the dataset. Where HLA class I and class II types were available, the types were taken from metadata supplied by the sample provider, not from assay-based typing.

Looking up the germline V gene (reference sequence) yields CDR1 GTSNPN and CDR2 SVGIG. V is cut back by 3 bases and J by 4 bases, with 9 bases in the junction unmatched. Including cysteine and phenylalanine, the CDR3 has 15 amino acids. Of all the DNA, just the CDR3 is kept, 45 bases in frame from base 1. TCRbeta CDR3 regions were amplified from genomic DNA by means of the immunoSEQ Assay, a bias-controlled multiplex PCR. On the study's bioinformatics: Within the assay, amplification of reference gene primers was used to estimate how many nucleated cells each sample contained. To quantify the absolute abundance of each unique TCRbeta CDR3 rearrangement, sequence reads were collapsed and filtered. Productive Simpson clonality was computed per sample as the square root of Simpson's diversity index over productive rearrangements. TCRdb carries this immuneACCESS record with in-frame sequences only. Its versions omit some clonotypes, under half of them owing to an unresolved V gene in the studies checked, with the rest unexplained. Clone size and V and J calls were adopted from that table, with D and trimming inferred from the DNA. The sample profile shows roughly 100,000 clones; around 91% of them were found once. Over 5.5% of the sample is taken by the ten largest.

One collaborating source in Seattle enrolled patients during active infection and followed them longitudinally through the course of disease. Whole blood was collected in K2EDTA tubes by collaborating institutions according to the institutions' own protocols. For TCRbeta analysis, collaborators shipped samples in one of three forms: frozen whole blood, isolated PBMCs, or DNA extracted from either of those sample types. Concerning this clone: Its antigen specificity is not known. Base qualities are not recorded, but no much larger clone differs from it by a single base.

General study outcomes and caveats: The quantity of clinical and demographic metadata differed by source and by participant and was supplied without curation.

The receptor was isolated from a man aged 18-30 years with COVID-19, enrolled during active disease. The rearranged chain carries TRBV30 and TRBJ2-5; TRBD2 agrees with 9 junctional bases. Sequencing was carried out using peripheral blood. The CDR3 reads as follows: CAWRQGTSSPETQYF. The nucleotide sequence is TGTGCCTGGAGGCAAGGGACTAGCAGTCCAGAGACCCAGTACTTC.